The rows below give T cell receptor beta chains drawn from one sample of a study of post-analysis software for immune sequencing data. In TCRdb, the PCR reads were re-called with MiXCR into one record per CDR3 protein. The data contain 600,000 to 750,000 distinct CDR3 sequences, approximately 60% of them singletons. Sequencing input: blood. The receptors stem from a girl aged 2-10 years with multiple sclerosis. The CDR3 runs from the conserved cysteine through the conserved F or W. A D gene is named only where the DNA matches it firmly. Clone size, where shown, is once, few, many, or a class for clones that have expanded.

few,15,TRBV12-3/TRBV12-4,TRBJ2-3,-,TGTGCCAGCAGCGTGTTGGGCCGCAGGGCAGATACGCAGTATTTT,CASSVLGRRADTQYF
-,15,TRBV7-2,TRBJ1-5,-,TGTGCCAGCAGCTCAGAGGGGGGGAGCGATCAGCCCCAGCATTTT,CASSSEGGSDQPQHF
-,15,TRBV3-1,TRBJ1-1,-,TGTGCCAGCAGCACACTCGGGTCATCGAACACTGAAGCTTTCTTT,CASSTLGSSNTEAFF
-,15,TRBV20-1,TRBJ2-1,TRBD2,TGCAGTGCCCCGAGAGGGACTAGCGGGTACAATGAGCAGTTCTTC,CSAPRGTSGYNEQFF
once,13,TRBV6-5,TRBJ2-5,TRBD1,TGTGCCAGCAGTGGGACAGTGGGGGAGACCCAGTACTTC,CASSGTVGETQYF
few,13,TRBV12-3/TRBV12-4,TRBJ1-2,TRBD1,TGTGCCAGCAGGCCGACAGGGGGAAATGGCTACACCTTC,CASRPTGGNGYTF
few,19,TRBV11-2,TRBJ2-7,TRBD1,TGTGCCAGCAGCTCCCTATCGCCCGACAGGGGTAGAAGCATGTACGAGCAGTACTTC,CASSSLSPDRGRSMYEQYF
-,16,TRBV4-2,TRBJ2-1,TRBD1,TGTGCCAGCAGCCAAGACGGTACAGGGGGTTACTATGAGCAGTTCTTC,CASSQDGTGGYYEQFF
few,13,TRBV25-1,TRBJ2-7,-,TGTGCCAGCAGTTCTGGGGTCTCCTACGAGCAGTACTTC,CASSSGVSYEQYF
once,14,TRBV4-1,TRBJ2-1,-,TGCGCCAGCAGCCAGCCGACTAGATCTGATGAGCAGTTCTTC,CASSQPTRSDEQFF
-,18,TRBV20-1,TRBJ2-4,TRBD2,TGCAGTGCTAGAGATCGAAGTTTTAGCGGGGGGGCCGGAAACATTCAGTACTTC,CSARDRSFSGGAGNIQYF
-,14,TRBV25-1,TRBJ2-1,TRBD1,TGTGCCAGCACCCCGGGACAGGGAAGCAATGAGCAGTTCTTC,CASTPGQGSNEQFF
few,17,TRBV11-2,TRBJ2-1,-,TGTGCCAGCAGCTTAGATATCGACGGGCGCCCCTACAATGAGCAGTTCTTC,CASSLDIDGRPYNEQFF
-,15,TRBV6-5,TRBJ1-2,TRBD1,TGTGCCAGCAGTTACGCAGAGACAGGGGGCGCGGGCTACACCTTC,CASSYAETGGAGYTF
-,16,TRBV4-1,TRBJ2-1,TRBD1,TGCGCCAGCAGCCAGGGGGACAGGGGGCTCGGCAATGAGCAGTTCTTC,CASSQGDRGLGNEQFF
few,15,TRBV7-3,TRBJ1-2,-,TGTGCCAGCAGCTTAAGCTCAGGGGAGGACTATGGCTACACCTTC,CASSLSSGEDYGYTF
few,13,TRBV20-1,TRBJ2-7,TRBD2,TGCGGAAGTTTTAGCGGGAAGAGCTACGAGCAGTACTTC,CGSFSGKSYEQYF
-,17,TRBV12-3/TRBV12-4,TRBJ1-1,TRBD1,TGTGCCAGCAGTTCAGGCCAGGGGGGCCCTTTGAACACTGAAGCTTTCTTT,CASSSGQGGPLNTEAFF
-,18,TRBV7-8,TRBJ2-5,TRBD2,TGTGCCAGCAGCCCCTGGACTAGCGGGGGGAAGTACCAAGAGACCCAGTACTTC,CASSPWTSGGKYQETQYF
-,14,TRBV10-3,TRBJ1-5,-,TGTGCCATCAGTGATATAGGGGGAAATCAGCCCCAGCATTTT,CAISDIGGNQPQHF
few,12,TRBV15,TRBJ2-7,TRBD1,TGTGCCACTTCACAGGGGACCTACGAGCAGTACTTC,CATSQGTYEQYF
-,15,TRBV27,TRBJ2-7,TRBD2,TGTGCCAGCAGAGACGGGGGGAAGCGGAGCTACGAGCAGTACTTC,CASRDGGKRSYEQYF
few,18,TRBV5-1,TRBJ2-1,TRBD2,TGCGCCAGCAGCTTGGTTGGACTAGCGGGAGAAGAGCGGAATGAGCAGTTCTTC,CASSLVGLAGEERNEQFF
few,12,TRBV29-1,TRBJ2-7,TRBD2,TGCAGCGTCCGCGGGAGTCGGTACGAGCAGTACTTC,CSVRGSRYEQYF
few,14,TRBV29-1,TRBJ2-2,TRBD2,TGCAGCGTTGAAGTAACGGGGGGCACCGGGGAGCTGTTTTTT,CSVEVTGGTGELFF
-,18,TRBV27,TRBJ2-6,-,TGTGCCAGCAGTTTCGCCGACCGACGGATCTCTGGGGCCAACGTCCTGACTTTC,CASSFADRRISGANVLTF
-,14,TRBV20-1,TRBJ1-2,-,TGCAGTGCTAGAGATGGGCAGGGGAGGAATGGCTACACCTTC,CSARDGQGRNGYTF
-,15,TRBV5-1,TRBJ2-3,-,TGCGCCAGCACCAAAGATGGGGGGATTACAGATACGCAGTATTTT,CASTKDGGITDTQYF
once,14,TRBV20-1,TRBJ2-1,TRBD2,TGCAGTGCTACGGGGGTAGCGGGAGTCTACGAGCAGTTCTTC,CSATGVAGVYEQFF
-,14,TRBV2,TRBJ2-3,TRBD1,TGTGCCAGCGGACAGGGGGCGAGTACAGATACGCAGTATTTT,CASGQGASTDTQYF
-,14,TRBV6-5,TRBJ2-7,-,TGTGCCAGCAGTTACGGGCGGGACACCTACGAGCAGTACTTC,CASSYGRDTYEQYF
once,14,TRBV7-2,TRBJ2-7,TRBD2,TGTGCCAGCAGCTTACGGGGGGGCAAGTACGAGCAGTACTTC,CASSLRGGKYEQYF
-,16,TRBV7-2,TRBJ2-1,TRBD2,TGTGCCAGCAGCTTATCTAGAACTAGCGGTGGCAATGAGCAGTTCTTC,CASSLSRTSGGNEQFF
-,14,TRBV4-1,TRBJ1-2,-,TGCGCCAGCAGCCAACCCGGGACGGCCTATGGCTACACCTTC,CASSQPGTAYGYTF
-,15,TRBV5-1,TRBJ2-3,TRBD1,TGCGCCAGCAGGCCCGGACAGGGGGCAGCAGATACGCAGTATTTT,CASRPGQGAADTQYF
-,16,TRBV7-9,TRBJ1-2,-,TGTGCCAGCAGCTTATGGTACGGGGCGTACTTAAGAGGCTACACCTTC,CASSLWYGAYLRGYTF
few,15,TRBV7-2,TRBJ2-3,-,TGTGCCAGCAGCCCCCGGACGCATAGCACAGATACGCAGTATTTT,CASSPRTHSTDTQYF
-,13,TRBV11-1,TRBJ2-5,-,TGTGCCAGCAGCCCGGAGGGTCAAGAGACCCAGTACTTC,CASSPEGQETQYF
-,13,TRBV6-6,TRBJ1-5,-,TGTGCCAGCCCCTTATCTCTCAATCAGCCCCAGCATTTT,CASPLSLNQPQHF
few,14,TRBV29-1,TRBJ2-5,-,TGCAGCGTTACCCAGGGTTTTAAAGGAGAGACCCAGTACTTC,CSVTQGFKGETQYF
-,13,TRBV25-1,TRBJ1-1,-,TGTGCCAGCAGTGACAGGGCAAACACTGAAGCTTTCTTT,CASSDRANTEAFF
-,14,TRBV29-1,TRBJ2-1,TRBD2,TGCAGCGGACAAGTAGCGGGTTCCTACAATGAGCAGTTCTTC,CSGQVAGSYNEQFF
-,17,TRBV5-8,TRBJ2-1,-,TGTGCCAGCAGCTTGTCGGGGCTCCCTCCATCTCATAATGAGCAGTTCTTC,CASSLSGLPPSHNEQFF
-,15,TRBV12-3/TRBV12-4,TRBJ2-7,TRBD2,TGTGCCAGCAGTTTTTCGGGACTACTCTCCTACGAGCAGTACTTC,CASSFSGLLSYEQYF
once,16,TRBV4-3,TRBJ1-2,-,TGCGCCAGCAGTCCTAAGCCACAGGGAGGGGACTATGGCTACACCTTC,CASSPKPQGGDYGYTF
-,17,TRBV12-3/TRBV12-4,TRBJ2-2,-,TGTGCCAGCAGTCGAAGCCGTGGCGGGGCGGACACCGGGGAGCTGTTTTTT,CASSRSRGGADTGELFF
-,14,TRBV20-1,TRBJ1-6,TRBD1,TGCAGTGCGAAGACAGGGATAGTGGATTCACCCCTCCACTTT,CSAKTGIVDSPLHF
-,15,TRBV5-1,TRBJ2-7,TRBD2,TGCGCCAGCAGCCGTGACTGGCGGGAGACCTACGAGCAGTACTTC,CASSRDWRETYEQYF
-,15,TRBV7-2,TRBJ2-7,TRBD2,TGTGCCAGCAGCCCGACTAGCGGGATCCCCTACGAGCAGTACTTC,CASSPTSGIPYEQYF
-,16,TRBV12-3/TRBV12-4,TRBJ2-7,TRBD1,TGTGCCAGCAGTCCCGACTGGGGACAGGATACCTACGAGCAGTACTTC,CASSPDWGQDTYEQYF
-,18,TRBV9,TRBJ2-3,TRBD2,TGTGCCAGCAGCTCCCTAAAGGGGCTAGCGGGAGGGGCAGATACGCAGTATTTT,CASSSLKGLAGGADTQYF
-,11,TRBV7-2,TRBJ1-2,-,TGTGCCAGCAGCTTTCGTTATGGCTACACCTTC,CASSFRYGYTF
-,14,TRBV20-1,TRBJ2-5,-,TGCAGTGCTAGAGGGATTCGGCCGGAGGAGACCCAGTACTTC,CSARGIRPEETQYF
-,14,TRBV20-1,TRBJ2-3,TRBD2,TGCAGTGCGGTACTAGCGGGGCCACCAGATACGCAGTATTTT,CSAVLAGPPDTQYF
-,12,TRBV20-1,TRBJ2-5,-,TGCAGTGCTAGAGGTCTGCCTACGGAGCAGTACTTC,CSARGLPTEQYF
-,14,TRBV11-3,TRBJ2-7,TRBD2,TGTGCCAGCAGCCCGAGCGGGAGGGATTACGAGCAGTACTTC,CASSPSGRDYEQYF
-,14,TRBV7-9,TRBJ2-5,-,TGTGCCAGCGGCTTACCGGGATTGCAAGAGACCCAGTACTTC,CASGLPGLQETQYF